Presented here are 3 T cell receptor beta chains from one specimen sequenced in a study of cytomegalovirus exposure and HLA in healthy donors. PCR used 60 Vbeta primers and 13 Jbeta primers. Sequenced by immunoSEQ multiplex PCR; TCRdb stores in-frame clones only, minus some. The sample lists roughly 100,000 clones; about a tenth were seen once. The sequenced material came from PBMCs. The source is a man between 40 and 49 years old in good health and CMV-seropositive.

V usage is TRBV7-3 and J usage is TRBJ2-1; 8 nucleotides align to TRBD1. Per the germline V gene, CDR1 is SGHTA and CDR2 is FQGTGA. This CDR3 region has 15 residues. V dropped 2 bases and J dropped 5; count of bases not matched to a gene: 5. The CDR3 loop is CASSLSGQGNNEQFF. The CDR3 DNA reads TGTGCCAGCAGCTTATCCGGACAGGGCAACAATGAGCAGTTCTTC.

This clone turned up a few times. This chain links TRBV27 with TRBJ1-1; D gene uncertain. Germline V CDR1 and CDR2: MNHEY, SMNVEV (reference sequence). V lost 4 bases and J 2 bases, leaving 8 bases between the germline ends. This CDR3 has 13 amino acids. The CDR3 DNA reads TGTGCCAGCAGTTGGGAGGGAAACACTGAAGCTTTCTTT. It is translated as CASSWEGNTEAFF.

The chain couples TRBV28 to TRBJ1-1; no firm D call. The length of the CDR3 is 13 residues. With 7 bases removed from V and 4 bases from J, the gap between germline ends came to 13 bases. Germline V gives CDR1 MDHEN, CDR2 SYDVKM. CDR3 sequence (DNA): TGTGCCAGCACTCCCAGGCGGGGCACTGAAGCTTTCTTT. This codes for CASTPRRGTEAFF.